Sequencing of this TCR beta chain was carried out in a study of cytomegalovirus exposure and HLA in healthy donors. Overall study results and limits: TRBV6-2, TRBV6-3 and some other V segments were excluded as indistinguishable. Solely CMV serostatus was available to characterize immune exposure. CMV antigen specificity of a few CMV-associated chains was confirmed in vitro.

Worth noting for this clone: The antigen remains unidentified.

PCR amplification relied on 60 Vbeta primers (plus 13 Jbeta primers). Profiling relied on immunoSEQ multiplex PCR, and the TCRdb table lists in-frame clones only, not all of them. The sample records 200,000 or so clones, roughly four fifths being singletons. With V trimmed by 6 bases and J by 4 bases, 1 base remained unmatched. The CDR3 consists of 13 residues. Germline CDR1 ENHRY, CDR2 SYGVKD. The V gene is TRBV10-3, the J gene TRBJ1-1; TRBD1 aligns across 11 bases. The receptor's source is a woman between 50 and 59 years old in good health and CMV-seropositive. Sequencing was carried out using PBMCs. The chain's CDR3 is CAIRGTGGTEAFF. The CDR3 bases are TGTGCCATCAGAGGGACAGGGGGCACTGAAGCTTTCTTT.